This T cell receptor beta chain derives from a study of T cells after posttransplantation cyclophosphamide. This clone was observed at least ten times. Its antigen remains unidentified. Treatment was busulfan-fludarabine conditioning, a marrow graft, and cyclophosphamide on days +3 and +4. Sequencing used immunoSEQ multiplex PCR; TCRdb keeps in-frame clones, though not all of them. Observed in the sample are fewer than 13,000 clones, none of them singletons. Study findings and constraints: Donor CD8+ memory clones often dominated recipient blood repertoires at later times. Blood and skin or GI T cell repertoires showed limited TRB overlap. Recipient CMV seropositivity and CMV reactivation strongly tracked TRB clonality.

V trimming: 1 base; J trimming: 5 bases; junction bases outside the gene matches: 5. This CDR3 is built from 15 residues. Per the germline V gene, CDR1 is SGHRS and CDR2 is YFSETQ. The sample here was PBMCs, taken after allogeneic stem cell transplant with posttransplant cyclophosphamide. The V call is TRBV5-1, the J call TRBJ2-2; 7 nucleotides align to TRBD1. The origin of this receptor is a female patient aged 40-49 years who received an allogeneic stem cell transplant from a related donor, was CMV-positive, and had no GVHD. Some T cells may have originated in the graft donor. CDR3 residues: CASSLLEGATGELFF. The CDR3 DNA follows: TGCGCCAGCAGCTTGTTAGAGGGGGCGACCGGGGAGCTGTTTTTT.